The 25 T cell receptor beta chains presented below share a single source sample, sequenced in a study of beta chain features in type 1 diabetes. Overall study findings and caveats: There was a moderate but significant shortening of TCRB CDR3s in all four CD4+ subsets of Type 1 diabetes patients.

Since all of the isolated RNA was reverse transcribed, expressed TCRB transcripts were what got sequenced. This table comes from immunoSEQ multiplex PCR, and its TCRdb copy is limited to in-frame clones, with some not included. Altogether some 370,000 clones are present, around 10% being singletons, with the ten largest covering about 0.6%. Antigen specificity for these receptors is unknown. The specimen was central memory CD4+ T cells from blood. Receptors were obtained from a man aged 25-40 years with type 1 diabetes.

A few counts support this clone. The genes are TRBV7-9 and TRBJ2-1; D might be TRBD1 or TRBD2, each matching 5 bases. The CDR3 sequence is 16 residues long. Germline CDR1 SEHNR, CDR2 FQNEAQ (reference sequence). Trimming pared 3 bases from V and 0 bases from J, leaving 12 bases between. The CDR3 sequence is CASSFLGASSYNEQFF. CDR3 nucleotides: TGTGCCAGCAGCTTTCTCGGGGCTAGCTCCTACAATGAGCAGTTCTTC. The full variable domain, rest sourced from reference TRBV7-9 and TRBJ2-1, is DTGVSQNPRHKITKRGQNVTFRCDPISEHNRLYWYRQTLGQGPEFLTYFQNEAQLEKSRLLSDRFSAERPKGSFSTLEIQRTEQGDSAMYLCASSFLGASSYNEQFFGPGTRLTVL.

This clone has only a few counts. The V call is TRBV7-3, the J call TRBJ1-2; 11 nucleotides align to TRBD1. Per germline, CDR1 SGHTA and CDR2 FQGTGA. This CDR3 is 13 amino acids long. V trimming: 5 bases; J trimming: 8 bases; junction bases outside the gene matches: 4. The CDR3 loop reads CASSGQGAQGYTF. For the CDR3, the DNA is TGTGCCAGCAGCGGACAGGGGGCGCAAGGCTACACCTTC.

There are a few counts of this clone. The chain carries TRBV30 and TRBJ2-1; 9 positions match TRBD1. CDR3 length equals 14 residues. CDR1 GTSNPN and CDR2 SVGIG come from the germline V gene (reference sequence). Losses at the gene ends were 5 bases for V and 2 bases for J; bases not matched to a gene: 4. CDR3 coding DNA: TGTGCCTGGGCGCGGACAGGGGCCTACAATGAGCAGTTCTTC. This sequence encodes CAWARTGAYNEQFF.

CDR3 sequence (DNA): TGTGCCAGCAGCTATGGGCGGGAGAGCGGCTACACCTTC. Encoded protein: CASSYGRESGYTF. V and J are TRBV7-2 and TRBJ1-2; D is ambiguous. The V end was cut by 4 bases, the J end by 8 bases, with 14 bases between. Germline V gene sequence: CDR1 SGHTA, CDR2 FQGNSA. The CDR3 length is 13 residues.

The table lists this clone with many counts. The CDR3 sequence: CASSTGNYGYTF. The DNA of the CDR3 is TGTGCCAGCAGCACAGGCAACTATGGCTACACCTTC. This chain connects TRBV27 to TRBJ1-2, with a tentative D call TRBD1 (5 bases). The CDR3 loop spans 12 amino acids. V lost 6 bases and J 2 bases, leaving 7 bases between the germline ends. The germline V gene encodes CDR1 MNHEY and CDR2 SMNVEV (reference sequence).

The sample holds many counts of this clone. The chain carries TRBV19 and TRBJ1-5; D gene unclear. Trimming cost V 0 bases and J 3 bases, with 6 bases left between them. CDR1 is LNHDA, CDR2 SQIVND, per germline (reference sequence). The CDR3 spans 14 residues. CDR3 region: CASSIEQFNQPQHF. CDR3 coding DNA: TGTGCCAGTAGTATAGAGCAGTTCAATCAGCCCCAGCATTTT.

The rearrangement joins TRBV7-2 to TRBJ2-7; tentative D call: TRBD1 (8 bases). Germline-derived CDR1 and CDR2 are SGHTA and FQGNSA. The V gene lost 5 bases and the J gene lost 4 bases, with 27 bases spanning the gap. The CDR3 covers 18 residues. The CDR3 DNA follows: TGTGCCAGCAGCCCCATCGGGAGGTCGGCAGGGGGCAAATACGAGCAGTACTTC. Its protein product is CASSPIGRSAGGKYEQYF. The full variable domain, rest sourced from reference TRBV7-2 and TRBJ2-7, is GAGVSQSPSNKVTEKGKDVELRCDPISGHTALYWYRQSLGQGLEFLIYFQGNSAPDKSGLPSDRFSAERTGGSVSTLTIQRTQQEDSAVYLCASSPIGRSAGGKYEQYFGPGTRLTVT.

The chain uses TRBV9 and TRBJ2-5; maybe TRBD2 (5 bases). The J call may be faulty, since TRBJ2-7 better matches the DNA end. Germline lookup yields CDR1 SGDLS and CDR2 YYNGEE. CDR3 size: 14 residues. The CDR3 loop is CASSPQDSAYEQYF. The CDR3, as DNA: TGTGCCAGCAGCCCGCAGGACTCGGCCTACGAGCAGTACTTC.

The chain links TRBV11-2 to TRBJ2-3, with 8 nucleotides matching TRBD2. Germline V gene lookup returns CDR1 SGHAT and CDR2 FQNNGV. With V trimmed by 4 bases and J by 0 bases, 6 bases remained unmatched. The CDR3 is made up of 16 amino acids. The CDR3 DNA reads TGTGCCAGCAGCTCTTTAGCGGGAACTAGCACAGATACGCAGTATTTT. Amino acid sequence: CASSSLAGTSTDTQYF.

This clone was detected a few times. This sample also contains other DNA sequences that code for the same CDR3. The CDR3 DNA reads TGTGCCAGCAGCCCAGGACAGGGAGGTGGCTACACCTTC. Translation gives CASSPGQGGGYTF. The V gene is TRBV28, the J gene TRBJ1-2; TRBD1 matches at 8 bases. Germline lookup yields CDR1 MDHEN and CDR2 SYDVKM. With 6 bases clipped from V and 7 bases from J, the junction kept 7 bases outside the gene matches. The CDR3 is made up of 13 amino acids.

This clone has a handful of counts. The chain combines TRBV5-1 with TRBJ1-2, with D perhaps TRBD1 (5 bases). This CDR3 has 15 residues. Trimming removed 0 bases from V and 2 bases from J, with 11 bases in between. From germline, CDR1 is SGHRS and CDR2 YFSETQ. The CDR3 DNA reads as TGCGCCAGCAGCTTGGACGGGACGCTCAACTATGGCTACACCTTC. It specifies CASSLDGTLNYGYTF.

This clone was seen only a few times. In nucleotides, the CDR3 is TGTGCCAGCAGCTTAGGGGGATTCAATCAGCCCCAGCATTTT. Protein sequence: CASSLGGFNQPQHF. The chain links TRBV7-9 to TRBJ1-5; no clear D gene. V lost 1 base and J lost 3, with 7 bases in between. Germline CDR1 is SEHNR and CDR2 is FQNEAQ (reference sequence). The length of the CDR3 is 14 residues.

This clone occurred a few times. V is TRBV6-6 and J is TRBJ2-1, with TRBD2 matching over 8 bases. Germline trimming cut 4 bases from V and 9 bases from J; bases unmatched to any gene: 8. The germline gives CDR1 MNHNY, CDR2 SVGAGI (reference sequence). The CDR3 covers 14 residues. In nucleotides, the CDR3 is TGTGCCAGCAGTTCCTGGACTAGCTTCGGTGAGCAGTTCTTC. As protein: CASSSWTSFGEQFF.

There are a few counts of this clone. J is TRBJ2-7 and V is TRBV27; D remains unclear. The CDR3 runs to 14 residues. In germline, CDR1 is MNHEY, CDR2 SMNVEV (reference sequence). V lost 2 bases to trimming and J lost 2 bases, with 10 bases between them. The CDR3 protein is CASSLVGRTYEQYF. The CDR3 bases are TGTGCCAGCAGTTTAGTGGGCCGTACCTACGAGCAGTACTTC.

This rearrangement joins TRBV6-6 to TRBJ1-1; a possible D gene is TRBD1 (5 bases). The CDR3 spans 14 residues. V lost 5 bases and J lost 0, with 10 bases in between. Germline CDR1 reads MNHNY; CDR2 reads SVGAGI (reference sequence). The CDR3 region has the DNA TGTGCCAGCAGTCGACAGCTCGTGAACACTGAAGCTTTCTTT. Its translation: CASSRQLVNTEAFF.

This clone occurred a few times. The rearrangement uses TRBV7-2 and TRBJ2-5; tentatively, D is TRBD1 (6 bases). The germline V and J ends were trimmed by 5 bases and 14 bases, with 18 bases remaining between them. The CDR3 contains 12 residues. Germline V gene lookup returns CDR1 SGHTA and CDR2 FQGNSA. For the CDR3, the DNA is TGTGCCAGCAGCATCCAACAGGGAGCATGCTACTTC. This encodes CASSIQQGACYF.

This clone was recorded a few times. The chain links TRBV2 to TRBJ2-5, with D tentatively TRBD1 or TRBD2 (6 bases each). The CDR3 loop spans 14 amino acids. Trimming left V 11 bases short and J 1 base short, with 17 bases between. Per germline, CDR1 SNHLY and CDR2 FYNNEI. The CDR3 here is CAGGRGGAQETQYF. CDR3 DNA sequence: TGTGCCGGGGGGCGCGGCGGAGCCCAAGAGACCCAGTACTTC. Full variable domain (remainder filled in from reference TRBV2 and TRBJ2-5): EPEVTQTPSHQVTQMGQEVILRCVPISNHLYFYWYRQILGQKVEFLVSFYNNEISEKSEIFDDQFSVERPDGSNFTLKIRSTKLEDSAMYFCAGGRGGAQETQYFGPGTRLLVL.

A few counts support this clone. J is TRBJ2-5 and V is TRBV28; TRBD1 agrees at 9 bases. There are 15 residues in the CDR3. The germline CDR1 and CDR2 sequences are MDHEN and SYDVKM. V gave up 6 bases and J gave up 3 bases; unmatched junction bases: 8. CDR3 bases: TGTGCCAGCAGGCTGCCAGGGACAGGGAAAGAGACCCAGTACTTC. Residues: CASRLPGTGKETQYF.

This chain links TRBV28 with TRBJ2-7; 8 bases align to TRBD1. Germline V gene lookup returns CDR1 MDHEN and CDR2 SYDVKM. V gave up 7 bases and J gave up 2 bases; unmatched junction bases: 7. CDR3 length: 14 residues. CDR3 in DNA: TGTGCCAGCACCGCGACAGGGGACCCCTACGAGCAGTACTTC. Its translation is CASTATGDPYEQYF.

The V call is TRBV27, the J call TRBJ2-7; D is perhaps TRBD1 (5 bases). Trimming cost V 5 bases and J 0 bases, with 14 bases left between them. CDR3 length: 15 residues. Germline V CDR1 and CDR2: MNHEY, SMNVEV (reference sequence). CDR3 DNA: TGTGCCAGCAGTACTTGGACAACCTCCTCCTACGAGCAGTACTTC. It specifies CASSTWTTSSYEQYF.

This clone was detected a few times. The genes are TRBV2 and TRBJ1-6; the D gene is possibly TRBD1 (6 bases). The CDR3 extends over 15 amino acids. The V gene's germline CDR1 is SNHLY and CDR2 FYNNEI. The germline V and J ends were trimmed by 9 bases and 7 bases, with 19 bases remaining between them. CDR3 bases: TGTGCCAGAAAAACCGACAGGCTAATCAATTCACCCCTCCACTTT. It codes for CARKTDRLINSPLHF.

This clone occurred a few times. The chain combines TRBV6-5 with TRBJ2-3; 7 positions agree with TRBD1. Germline CDR1 and CDR2: MNHEY and SVGAGI. This CDR3 region has 16 residues. Germline trimming cut 3 bases from V and 3 bases from J; bases unmatched to any gene: 9. The CDR3 region is CASSYSPTGLTDTQYF. DNA for the CDR3: TGTGCCAGCAGTTATTCCCCGACAGGGTTGACAGATACGCAGTATTTT.

V usage is TRBV15 and J usage is TRBJ2-3; the D is unclear. V was shortened by 0 bases and J by 0 bases, with 16 bases between the two germline ends. Germline assignment: CDR1 LNHNV and CDR2 YYDKDF (reference sequence). There are 18 residues in the CDR3. CDR3 protein: CATSRDPSKPTSTDTQYF. The CDR3, as DNA: TGTGCCACCAGCAGAGATCCCAGCAAGCCTACGAGCACAGATACGCAGTATTTT.

V gene TRBV7-9 combines with J gene TRBJ2-5; 10 nucleotides align to TRBD1. After removal of 4 bases from V and 4 bases from J, the junction contained 9 bases not matched to a gene. This CDR3 has 16 amino acids. Germline V gene lookup returns CDR1 SEHNR and CDR2 FQNEAQ (reference sequence). Here the CDR3 reads CASSSGTGEIGETQYF. CDR3 DNA sequence: TGTGCCAGCAGCTCAGGGACAGGGGAAATCGGAGAGACCCAGTACTTC.

This clone has at least ten counts. The chain couples TRBV19 to TRBJ2-1; 11 bases agree with TRBD2. The ends lost 3 bases at V and 8 bases at J; junction bases unmatched: 6. Germline-derived CDR1 and CDR2 are LNHDA and SQIVND (reference sequence). The CDR3 runs to 15 residues. CDR3 sequence: CASSIGLAGGDEQFF. CDR3 nucleotide sequence: TGTGCCAGTAGTATTGGCCTAGCGGGAGGCGATGAGCAGTTCTTC.